The 9 T cell receptor beta chains given below trace back to one sample, sequenced in a study of T cell responses to AZD1222 COVID-19 vaccine. The protocol was immunoSEQ multiplex PCR, while the TCRdb copy is restricted to in-frame clones and leaves out a portion. The repertoire consists of around 100,000 clones, with around 88% occurring once and the leading ten covering under 6.5%. Here the sequenced sample was peripheral blood, taken 28 days after the second AZD1222 dose. Every receptor here comes from an adult who received the AZD1222 COVID-19 vaccine.

In DNA, the CDR3 is TGTGCTAGTGGGGGCGGGGGAAACGAGCAGTACTTC. The encoded protein is CASGGGGNEQYF. The V call is TRBV12-5, the J call TRBJ2-7, with 7 bases aligning to TRBD2. CDR1 is LGHNT, CDR2 FRNRAP, per germline. The CDR3 contains 12 residues. V shed 6 bases and J 5 bases; nucleotides not matched to a gene: 4.

The chain couples TRBV14 to TRBJ2-7; D call uncertain. The CDR3 has 15 residues. The germline V gene has CDR1 SGHDN and CDR2 FVKESK. Trimming stripped 0 bases from V and 2 bases from J, with 11 bases between. CDR3 bases: TGTGCCAGCAGCCAAGATATCGGCAATGCCTACGAGCAGTACTTC. This sequence encodes CASSQDIGNAYEQYF.

This clone was detected only once. The CDR3 is CASSLSTLGTEAFF. The DNA for the CDR3 is TGTGCCAGCAGTTTGAGCACCTTGGGCACTGAAGCTTTCTTT. V gene TRBV28 combines with J gene TRBJ1-1; D unclear. This CDR3 comprises 14 residues. Germline V gives CDR1 MDHEN, CDR2 SYDVKM. V dropped 3 bases and J dropped 4 bases, with 12 bases sitting between them.

The V gene is TRBV10-3, the J gene TRBJ2-3, with 9 nucleotides matching TRBD1. V gave up 6 bases and J gave up 3 bases; unmatched junction bases: 7. Germline V gene lookup returns CDR1 ENHRY and CDR2 SYGVKD. The CDR3 extends over 15 amino acids. The CDR3 DNA reads TGTGCCATCAGCTCAGGGACAGGGTCTACAGATACGCAGTATTTT. Translating gives CAISSGTGSTDTQYF.

To note about this clone: Sequence at one end of the junction differs from germline and may be a read error. The rearrangement uses TRBV4-3 and TRBJ2-5; D is unclear. The CDR3 is 13 residues long. The germline V gene has CDR1 LGHNA and CDR2 YSLEER. CDR3 bases: TGCGCCAGCAGCCCGACAATACAAGGGACCCAGTACTTC. This encodes CASSPTIQGTQYF.

The V call is TRBV7-2, the J call TRBJ2-1; no reliable D call. Trimming removed 1 base from V and 7 bases from J, with 14 bases in between. Germline V CDR1 and CDR2: SGHTA, FQGNSA. The CDR3 is 15 amino acids. This CDR3 reads CASSLDFGPLNEQFF. The CDR3 coding sequence is TGTGCCAGCAGCTTAGACTTTGGGCCGCTTAATGAGCAGTTCTTC.

The CDR3 DNA sequence: TGTGCCAGCAGCTCGACCGGGACAGGGGTAACTAATGAAAAACTGTTTTTT. Translated: CASSSTGTGVTNEKLFF. The V call is TRBV5-4, the J call TRBJ1-4, with TRBD1 identical over 10 bases. This CDR3 comprises 17 residues. The trim removed 3 bases at V and 1 base at J, leaving 6 bases unmatched. Germline V gene data show CDR1 as SGHNT and CDR2 as YYREEE (reference sequence). Supplemented by reference TRBV5-4 and TRBJ1-4, the full variable domain reads ETGVTQSPTHLIKTRGQQVTLRCSSQSGHNTVSWYQQALGQGPQFIFQYYREEENGRGNFPPRFSGLQFPNYSSELNVNALELDDSALYLCASSSTGTGVTNEKLFFGSGTQLSVL.

This clone has only one observation. The chain uses TRBV13 and TRBJ2-2; no clear D gene. Germline V gene sequence: CDR1 PRHDT, CDR2 FYEKMQ (reference sequence). Deletions cut 5 bases from V and 1 base from J, with 11 bases between. There are 15 residues in the CDR3. Written as DNA, the CDR3 is TGTGCCAGCAGCCCCCCGGCCCTGAACACCGGGGAGCTGTTTTTT. This sequence encodes CASSPPALNTGELFF. Together with reference TRBV13 and TRBJ2-2, the CDR3 gives the full variable domain: AAGVIQSPRHLIKEKRETATLKCYPIPRHDTVYWYQQGPGQDPQFLISFYEKMQSDKGSIPDRFSAQQFSDYHSELNMSSLELGDSALYFCASSPPALNTGELFFGEGSRLTVL.

The chain employs TRBV21-1 and TRBJ1-1. TRBV21-1 is a pseudogene locus. CDR3 length equals 16 residues. CDR3 nucleotide sequence: TGTGCCAGCAGCAAAGAGGGAGCGGTTGAAGGCACTGAAGCTTTCTTT. Translation gives CASSKEGAVEGTEAFF.